This T cell receptor beta chain was observed in a study of chemoradiotherapy in HPV16-positive cancers. Germline assignment: CDR1 SGHVS and CDR2 FQNEAQ. CDR3 size: 18 residues. The trim removed 5 bases at V and 0 bases at J, leaving 11 bases unmatched. Study-level findings and limits: Better recurrence-free survival went with HPV-responsive T-cell expansion in HPV16-positive patients. Candidate HPV-specific clones and E7-related TCR motifs grew in tumor during treatment.

Libraries were prepared by immunoSEQ multiplex PCR; TCRdb keeps only in-frame clonotypes and omits some of them. The table has tens of thousands of clones, roughly 92% seen once; the top ten hold around 23%. Remarks on this clone: The antigen remains unidentified.

Repertoires were sampled repeatedly during chemoradiotherapy. The clonotype was recovered from a human donor with HPV-associated anogenital cancer. The chain links TRBV7-8 to TRBJ1-3; 9 bases are shared with TRBD1. Material: blood, obtained from a patient who underwent chemoradiotherapy. The CDR3 DNA follows: TGTGCCAGCAGCCCACCCGGGACAGGGACGAGCTCTGGAAACACCATATATTTT. It translates to CASSPPGTGTSSGNTIYF.